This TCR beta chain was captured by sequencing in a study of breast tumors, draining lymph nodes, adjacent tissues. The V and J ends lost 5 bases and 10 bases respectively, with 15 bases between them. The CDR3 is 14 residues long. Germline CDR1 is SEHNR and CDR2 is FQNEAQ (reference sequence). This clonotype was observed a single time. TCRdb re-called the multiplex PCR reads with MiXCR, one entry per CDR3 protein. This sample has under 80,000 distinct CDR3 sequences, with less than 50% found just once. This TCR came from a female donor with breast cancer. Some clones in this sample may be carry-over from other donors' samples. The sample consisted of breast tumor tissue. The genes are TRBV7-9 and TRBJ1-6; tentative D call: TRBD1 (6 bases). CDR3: CASSGENRESPLHF. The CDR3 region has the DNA TGTGCCAGCAGCGGGGAAAACAGGGAATCACCCCTCCACTTT.